These 32 T cell receptor beta chains were all obtained from the same sample, sequenced in a study of blood T cell repertoires in COVID-19 (dated by TCRdb to 2018 to 2021). The protocol used for the library was the immunoSEQ multiplex PCR assay. As stored in TCRdb, this immuneACCESS dataset retains in-frame rearrangements with V and J assigned. A fraction of the clones does not appear; measured against another copy, unresolved V genes explain less than half of the discrepancy, and the remainder lacks a known reason. This sample gives over 200,000 clones in total; over 70% of them show up just once. About 3.5% of the sample is taken by the ten largest. The material sequenced was peripheral blood. The source of these receptors is a woman aged 80 or over with acute or convalescent COVID-19.

The V and J genes are TRBV15 and TRBJ2-3; no firm D call. The CDR3 totals 15 residues. The V gene's germline CDR1 is LNHNV and CDR2 YYDKDF (reference sequence). The V end was cut by 3 bases, the J end by 1 base, with 11 bases between. CDR3 DNA sequence: TGTGCCACCAGCAGGGCGCTAGAGGGCACAGATACGCAGTATTTT. This gives the protein CATSRALEGTDTQYF.

CDR3 region: CATSGLDLYNEQFF. CDR3 coding DNA: TGTGCCACCTCGGGACTGGATCTCTACAATGAGCAGTTCTTC. The rearrangement uses TRBV11-2 and TRBJ2-1; D perhaps matches TRBD2 (6 bases). The ends were cut back, 10 bases at V and 3 bases at J, with 16 bases in the middle. CDR1 and CDR2 (germline): SGHAT, FQNNGV. The CDR3 runs 14 residues.

This clone was recorded many times. The chain joins TRBV6-5 to TRBJ2-7; TRBD1 aligns across 11 bases. Germline loops: CDR1 MNHEY, CDR2 SVGAGI. The J segment lost 7 bases and the V segment lost 5 bases, leaving 7 bases of the junction unmatched. The CDR3 totals 14 residues. In DNA, the CDR3 is TGTGCCAGCAGTCTCAGGACAGGGGGCGGGGAGCAGTACTTC. Amino acids: CASSLRTGGGEQYF.

This clone was detected only a few times. The chain carries TRBV4-1 and TRBJ2-5; the match to TRBD2 covers 7 bases. V shed 1 base, J shed 4 bases, and the junction held 12 bases outside the gene matches. From germline, CDR1 is MGHRA and CDR2 YSYEKL. The CDR3 has 17 amino acids. CDR3: CASSQAPQRGPRETQYF. For the CDR3, the DNA is TGCGCCAGCAGCCAAGCCCCACAGCGGGGTCCGCGAGAGACCCAGTACTTC.

The chain links TRBV6-4 to TRBJ2-5; D possibly corresponds to TRBD1 (6 bases). The CDR3 is 13 amino acids. Trimming pared 2 bases from V and 7 bases from J, leaving 11 bases between. CDR1 MRHNA and CDR2 SNTAGT come from the germline V gene. Written as DNA, the CDR3 is TGTGCCAGCAGTGACAGCAGGGGTGGGACCCAGTACTTC. Translation gives CASSDSRGGTQYF.

Only one count was recorded for this clone. A read error may account for a junction end that differs from germline. The genes are TRBV7-3 and TRBJ2-3; tentatively, D is TRBD2 (5 bases). The CDR3 runs 13 residues. From germline, CDR1 is SGHTA and CDR2 FQGTGA. The chain's CDR3 is CASSVTREDTQYF. CDR3 nucleotide sequence: TGTGCCAGCAGCGTAACAAGGGAGGATACGCAGTATTTT.

This clone was seen only once. The chain carries TRBV5-1 and TRBJ2-1; 16 bases are shared with TRBD2. The CDR3 consists of 18 residues. Germline CDR1 and CDR2: SGHRS and YFSETQ. V dropped 6 bases and J dropped 2; count of bases not matched to a gene: 8. The DNA of the CDR3 is TGCGCCAGCATCGGGGCCGGGACTAGCGGGAGGGCCTACAATGAGCAGTTCTTC. Encoded protein: CASIGAGTSGRAYNEQFF.

The chain couples TRBV5-6 to TRBJ1-6; 9 bases agree with TRBD1. V lost 3 bases to trimming and J lost 9 bases; unmatched junction nucleotides: 10. CDR3 length: 16 amino acids. CDR1 is SGHDT, CDR2 YYEEEE, per germline. In DNA, the CDR3 is TGTGCCAGCAGCTCGTTGTTACAGGGGGCAGGTTCACCCCTCCACTTT. Its translation is CASSSLLQGAGSPLHF.

The gene calls are TRBV7-2 and TRBJ2-1, with TRBD2 as a possible D gene (6 bases). This CDR3 region has 16 residues. Germline lookup yields CDR1 SGHTA and CDR2 FQGNSA. Trimming removed 0 bases at V and 0 bases at J, with 9 bases between. In nucleotides, the CDR3 is TGTGCCAGCAGCTTAGCTAGCGGAGGCTCCTACAATGAGCAGTTCTTC. Residues: CASSLASGGSYNEQFF.

The V call is TRBV6-2 or TRBV6-3, the J call TRBJ2-3, with 11 bases lining up with TRBD2. Germline CDR1 reads MNHEY; CDR2 reads SVGEGT. Trimming cost V 6 bases and J 4 bases; bases outside gene matches: 9. The CDR3 loop spans 16 amino acids. The CDR3 sequence is CASRPTSGGGADTQYF. For the CDR3, the DNA is TGTGCCAGCAGACCTACTAGCGGGGGTGGCGCAGATACGCAGTATTTT.

V usage is TRBV6-5 and J usage is TRBJ2-1, with a possible D match to TRBD1 (7 bases). V was cut by 3 bases and J by 16 bases, with 13 bases left in between. The CDR3 is 11 amino acids. Looked up from germline, CDR1 is MNHEY and CDR2 is SVGAGI. Written as DNA, the CDR3 is TGTGCCAGCAGTTATTCCAGGGGGGTATTCTTC. This sequence encodes CASSYSRGVFF.

The chain employs TRBV6-2 or TRBV6-3 and TRBJ2-5, with D perhaps TRBD1 (6 bases). The CDR3 is 15 residues long. CDR1 and CDR2 from the germline V gene are MNHEY and SVGEGT. V dropped 2 bases and J dropped 9 bases, with 19 bases sitting between them. The CDR3: CASSYGGLGAGAQYF. CDR3 in DNA: TGTGCCAGCAGTTACGGTGGCCTAGGGGCAGGGGCCCAGTACTTC.

This clone was seen a single time. CDR3 bases: TGTGCCAGCAGTCCCACAGGACAGGGGGCTATACATGGCTACACCTTC. Protein product: CASSPTGQGAIHGYTF. The rearrangement links TRBV2 to TRBJ1-2, with 11 bases fitting TRBD1. In germline, CDR1 is SNHLY, CDR2 FYNNEI. The CDR3 loop spans 16 amino acids. Trimming cost V 5 bases and J 6 bases; bases outside gene matches: 11.

V gene TRBV24-1 combines with J gene TRBJ2-5; 7 nucleotides agree with TRBD2. Germline lookup yields CDR1 KGHDR and CDR2 SFDVKD. The CDR3 length is 13 residues. Losses at the gene ends were 9 bases for V and 2 bases for J; bases not matched to a gene: 5. CDR3 region: CATSPGGQETQYF. In nucleotides, the CDR3 is TGTGCCACCTCTCCGGGAGGTCAAGAGACCCAGTACTTC.

A word on this clone: The junction differs from germline at one of its ends, possibly a read error. The V and J genes are TRBV7-2 and TRBJ1-5; D may be TRBD1 (6 bases). The CDR3 loop spans 17 amino acids. The germline gives CDR1 SGHTA, CDR2 FQGNSA. The CDR3 nucleotides read TGTGCCAGCAGCCTAGCCTGGACAGTCAATAGCAATCAGCCCCAGCATTTT. This encodes CASSLAWTVNSNQPQHF.

The CDR3 coding sequence is TGTGCCAGCAGCTTAGTTTTGCGACAGTCTTTAGTTTCCTACGAGCAGTACTTC. Amino acids: CASSLVLRQSLVSYEQYF. The chain recombines TRBV11-3 with TRBJ2-7; possible D gene TRBD1, 5 bases. The CDR3 has 18 amino acids. Germline V gene sequence: CDR1 SGHNT, CDR2 YENEEA. Trimming took 1 base from V and 1 from J, leaving 20 bases between them.

This chain links TRBV7-3 with TRBJ2-7; 10 nucleotides line up with TRBD2. The CDR3 sequence is 14 residues long. Germline V gene sequence: CDR1 SGHTA, CDR2 FQGTGA. Trimming took 4 bases from V and 6 from J; bases not matched to a gene: 6. The CDR3 bases are TGTGCCAGCAGCTCGAGCGGGGGGGCCTCCGAGCAGTACTTC. The encoded protein is CASSSSGGASEQYF. Full variable domain (outside the CDR3, taken from reference TRBV7-3 and TRBJ2-7): GAGVSQTPSNKVTEKGKYVELRCDPISGHTALYWYRQSLGQGPEFLIYFQGTGAADDSGLPNDRFFAVRPEGSVSTLKIQRTERGDSAVYLCASSSSGGASEQYFGPGTRLTVT.

V is TRBV5-1 and J is TRBJ1-6; weak D call: TRBD1 (5 bases). The CDR3 loop spans 15 amino acids. Trimming cost V 4 bases and J 7 bases, with 15 bases left between them. CDR1 is SGHRS and CDR2 is YFSETQ in the germline V gene. CDR3 in DNA: TGCGCCAGCAGCCGAATGGGGACTTTAAATTCACCCCTCCACTTT. Protein sequence: CASSRMGTLNSPLHF.

In its sample, this clone was seen a few times. This chain uses TRBV7-9 with TRBJ2-3; D not resolved. This CDR3 has 15 residues. The V gene lost 3 bases and the J gene lost 7 bases, with 17 bases spanning the gap. CDR1 and CDR2 (germline): SEHNR, FQNEAQ (reference sequence). The CDR3 spells CASSFDANIEYTQYF. In nucleotides, the CDR3 is TGTGCCAGCAGCTTCGATGCAAACATCGAATATACGCAGTATTTT.

V is TRBV5-1 and J is TRBJ2-2, with a weak D call TRBD1 (5 bases). The CDR3 is 14 amino acids. Germline CDR1 is SGHRS and CDR2 is YFSETQ. With 3 bases removed from V and 7 bases from J, the gap between germline ends came to 13 bases. The CDR3 nucleotides read TGCGCCAGCAGCTCCTCACAGGAGTTCGGGGAGCTGTTTTTT. Its translation: CASSSSQEFGELFF.

This clone was seen once. The genes are TRBV5-4 and TRBJ1-2; 8 bases line up with TRBD1. There are 16 residues in the CDR3. Per the germline V gene, CDR1 is SGHNT and CDR2 is YYREEE (reference sequence). V was clipped by 0 bases and J by 4 bases; unmatched bases: 8. CDR3 sequence (DNA): TGTGCCAGCAGCTTGGTTCCAGGGGGCAGGTTCTATGGCTACACCTTC. Translation gives CASSLVPGGRFYGYTF. Full variable domain (rest looked up from reference TRBV5-4 and TRBJ1-2): ETGVTQSPTHLIKTRGQQVTLRCSSQSGHNTVSWYQQALGQGPQFIFQYYREEENGRGNFPPRFSGLQFPNYSSELNVNALELDDSALYLCASSLVPGGRFYGYTFGSGTRLTVV.

At least ten counts were recorded for this clone. J is TRBJ2-5 and V is TRBV5-1, with D perhaps matching TRBD2 (6 bases). Trimming took 0 bases from V and 4 from J, leaving 16 bases between them. The CDR3 sequence is 16 residues long. The germline CDR1 and CDR2 sequences are SGHRS and YFSETQ. The CDR3 region is CASSLGLVGVIETQYF. CDR3 nucleotide sequence: TGCGCCAGCAGCTTGGGACTAGTGGGGGTCATAGAGACCCAGTACTTC.

This chain joins TRBV12-3 or TRBV12-4 and TRBJ2-3, with D perhaps TRBD1 (6 bases). The ends were cut back, 4 bases at V and 5 bases at J, with 10 bases in the middle. The CDR3 loop spans 13 amino acids. The CDR3 loop is CASSSGQRDTQYF. In nucleotides, the CDR3 is TGTGCCAGCAGTTCAGGACAGCGAGATACGCAGTATTTT.

The gene calls are TRBV30 and TRBJ2-5; the match to TRBD1 covers 7 bases. The CDR3 loop spans 13 amino acids. Germline V gene data show CDR1 as GTSNPN and CDR2 as SVGIG (reference sequence). The J segment lost 5 bases and the V segment lost 2 bases, leaving 5 bases of the junction unmatched. CDR3 nucleotide sequence: TGTGCCTGGAGTTACAGGGGCAGGGAGACCCAGTACTTC. Translated: CAWSYRGRETQYF.

The rearrangement joins TRBV4-1 to TRBJ2-2, with 8 bases aligning to TRBD2. The germline V gene encodes CDR1 MGHRA and CDR2 YSYEKL. The junction had 4 bases not matched to a gene; V was cut back by 2 bases and J by 2 bases. The CDR3 totals 16 residues. The CDR3 region has the DNA TGCGCCAGCAGCCAAAGCGGGGGACCCAACACCGGGGAGCTGTTTTTT. Translating it yields CASSQSGGPNTGELFF.

The chain links TRBV7-2 to TRBJ2-7, with 11 bases matching TRBD2. Per the germline V gene, CDR1 is SGHTA and CDR2 is FQGNSA. This CDR3 is 17 amino acids long. With 2 bases clipped from V and 3 bases from J, the junction kept 9 bases outside the gene matches. The CDR3 bases are TGTGCCAGCAGCTTATCAACTAGCGGGGGATATATCTACGAGCAGTACTTC. Translation: CASSLSTSGGYIYEQYF.

The rearrangement uses TRBV15 and TRBJ2-1; 9 bases are a match to TRBD2. The CDR3 runs 15 residues. J gave up 9 bases and V 1 base, and 7 bases lay outside the gene matches. Germline lookup yields CDR1 LNHNV and CDR2 YYDKDF (reference sequence). Written as DNA, the CDR3 is TGTGCCACCAGCAGAGGTGCGGGGGGGCTTTCTGAGCAGTTCTTC. It encodes CATSRGAGGLSEQFF.

The genes are TRBV10-3 and TRBJ2-3; the D gene is possibly TRBD2 (5 bases). CDR3 size: 16 residues. Trimming cost V 4 bases and J 0 bases, with 14 bases left between them. CDR1 is ENHRY, CDR2 SYGVKD, per germline. The CDR3 spells CAISGSFSESTDTQYF. The DNA for the CDR3 is TGTGCCATCAGTGGGTCTTTTAGCGAGAGCACAGATACGCAGTATTTT.

The rearrangement joins TRBV12-3 or TRBV12-4 to TRBJ1-1; D might be TRBD1 (5 bases). This CDR3 is built from 13 residues. The V end was cut by 6 bases, the J end by 7 bases, with 15 bases between. CDR3 DNA sequence: TGTGCCAGCAGCCCACAGGAAAAGCTTGAAGCTTTCTTT. Translating it yields CASSPQEKLEAFF.

The V gene is TRBV29-1, the J gene TRBJ1-2, with TRBD1 matching over 7 bases. The V and J ends lost 4 bases and 4 bases, in that order; junction bases with no gene match: 0. The germline CDR1 and CDR2 sequences are SQVTM and ANQGSEA. The length of the CDR3 is 11 residues. The CDR3 nucleotides read TGCAGCGTTGGGACAGGCTATGGCTACACCTTC. Translated: CSVGTGYGYTF.

This chain connects TRBV25-1 to TRBJ2-2; 7 nucleotides align to TRBD1. Unmatched junction bases numbered 4, after V lost 6 bases and J lost 3 bases. CDR1 is MGHDK and CDR2 is SYGVNS in the germline V gene. The CDR3 extends over 14 amino acids. CDR3 in amino acids: CASRRQGDTGELFF. The DNA of the CDR3 is TGTGCCAGCAGGCGACAGGGCGACACCGGGGAGCTGTTTTTT.

The rearrangement uses TRBV4-1 and TRBJ1-1, with TRBD1 identical over 9 bases. The CDR3 consists of 17 residues. Germline CDR1 reads MGHRA; CDR2 reads YSYEKL. Trimming took 0 bases from V and 1 from J; bases not matched to a gene: 6. The CDR3 nucleotides read TGCGCCAGCAGCCAAGAGCTTGGGGACAGGGCGAACACTGAAGCTTTCTTT. Translation gives CASSQELGDRANTEAFF.